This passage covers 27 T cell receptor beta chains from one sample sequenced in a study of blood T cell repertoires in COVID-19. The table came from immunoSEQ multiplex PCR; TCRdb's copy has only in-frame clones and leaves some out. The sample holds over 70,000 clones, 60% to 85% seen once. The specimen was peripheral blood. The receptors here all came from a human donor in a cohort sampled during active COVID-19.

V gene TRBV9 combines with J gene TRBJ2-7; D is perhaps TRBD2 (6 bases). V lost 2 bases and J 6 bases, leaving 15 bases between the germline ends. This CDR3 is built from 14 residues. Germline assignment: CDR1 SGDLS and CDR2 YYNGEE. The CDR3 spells CASSVSGSLGEQYF. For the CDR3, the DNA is TGTGCCAGCAGCGTTTCCGGGAGTTTGGGCGAGCAGTACTTC.

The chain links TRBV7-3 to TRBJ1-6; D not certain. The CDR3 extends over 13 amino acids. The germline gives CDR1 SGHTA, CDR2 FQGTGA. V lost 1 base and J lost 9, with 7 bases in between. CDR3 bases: TGTGCCAGCAGCTTAATGGGGAGTTCACCCCTCCACTTT. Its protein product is CASSLMGSSPLHF. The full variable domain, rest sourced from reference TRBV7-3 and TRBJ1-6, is GAGVSQTPSNKVTEKGKYVELRCDPISGHTALYWYRQSLGQGPEFLIYFQGTGAADDSGLPNDRFFAVRPEGSVSTLKIQRTERGDSAVYLCASSLMGSSPLHFGNGTRLTVT.

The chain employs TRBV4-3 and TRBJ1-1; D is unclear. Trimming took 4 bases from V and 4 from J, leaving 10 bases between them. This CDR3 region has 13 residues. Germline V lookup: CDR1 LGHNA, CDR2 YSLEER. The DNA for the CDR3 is TGCGCCAGCAGCCCCCGACGGGGCACTGAAGCTTTCTTT. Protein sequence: CASSPRRGTEAFF.

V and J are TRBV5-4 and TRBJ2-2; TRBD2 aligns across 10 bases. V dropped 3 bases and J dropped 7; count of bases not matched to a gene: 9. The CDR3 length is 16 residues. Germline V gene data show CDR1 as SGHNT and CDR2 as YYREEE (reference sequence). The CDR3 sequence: CASSWGSSGRVGELFF. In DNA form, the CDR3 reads TGTGCCAGCAGCTGGGGTTCTAGCGGGAGAGTCGGGGAGCTGTTTTTT.

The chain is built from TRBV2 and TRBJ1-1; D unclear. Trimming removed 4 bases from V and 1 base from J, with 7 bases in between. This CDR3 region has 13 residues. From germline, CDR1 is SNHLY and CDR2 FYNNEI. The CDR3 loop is CASSVNRNTEAFF. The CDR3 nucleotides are TGTGCCAGCAGTGTTAACAGGAACACTGAAGCTTTCTTT.

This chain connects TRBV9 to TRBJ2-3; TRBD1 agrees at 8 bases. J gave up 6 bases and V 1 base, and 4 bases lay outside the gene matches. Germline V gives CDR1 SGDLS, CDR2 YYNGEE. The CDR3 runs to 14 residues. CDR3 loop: CASSVTGGLDTQYF. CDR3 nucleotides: TGTGCCAGCAGCGTAACAGGGGGATTGGATACGCAGTATTTT.

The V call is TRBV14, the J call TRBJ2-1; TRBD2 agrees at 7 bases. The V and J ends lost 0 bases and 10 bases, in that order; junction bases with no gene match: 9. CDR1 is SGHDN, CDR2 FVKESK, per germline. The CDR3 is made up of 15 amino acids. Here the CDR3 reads CASSQEASGPGEQFF. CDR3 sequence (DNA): TGTGCCAGCAGCCAAGAGGCTAGCGGTCCCGGGGAGCAGTTCTTC.

CDR3 residues: CASSPGGTGNEQYF. The CDR3 DNA sequence: TGCGCCAGCAGCCCAGGAGGGACAGGGAACGAGCAGTACTTC. The chain recombines TRBV5-1 with TRBJ2-7, with 9 bases matching TRBD1. Germline V gene sequence: CDR1 SGHRS, CDR2 YFSETQ. The CDR3 loop spans 14 amino acids. The ends lost 4 bases at V and 5 bases at J; junction bases unmatched: 7.

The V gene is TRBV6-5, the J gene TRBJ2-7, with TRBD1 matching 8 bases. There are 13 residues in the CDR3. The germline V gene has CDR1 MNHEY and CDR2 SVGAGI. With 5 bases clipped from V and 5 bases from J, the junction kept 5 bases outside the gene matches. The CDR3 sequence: CASSRTGFDEQYF. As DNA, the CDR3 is TGTGCCAGCAGTCGGACAGGGTTTGACGAGCAGTACTTC.

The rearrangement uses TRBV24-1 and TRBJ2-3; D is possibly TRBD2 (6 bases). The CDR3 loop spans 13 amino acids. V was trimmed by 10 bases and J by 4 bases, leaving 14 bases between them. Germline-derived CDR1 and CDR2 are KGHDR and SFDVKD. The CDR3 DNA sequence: TGTGCCACAAAGACTAGTGGGGCAGATACGCAGTATTTT. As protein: CATKTSGADTQYF.

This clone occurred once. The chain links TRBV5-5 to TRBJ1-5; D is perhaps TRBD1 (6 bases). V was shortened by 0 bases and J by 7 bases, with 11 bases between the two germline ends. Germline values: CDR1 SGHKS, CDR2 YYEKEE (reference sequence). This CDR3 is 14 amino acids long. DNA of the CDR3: TGTGCCAGCAGCTTGGTGGCAGGGGCACAGCCCCAGCATTTT. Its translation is CASSLVAGAQPQHF.

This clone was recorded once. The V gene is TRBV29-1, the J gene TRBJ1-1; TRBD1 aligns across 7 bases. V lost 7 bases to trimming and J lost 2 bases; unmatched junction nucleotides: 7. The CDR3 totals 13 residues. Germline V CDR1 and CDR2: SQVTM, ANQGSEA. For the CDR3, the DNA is TGCAGCGGGATGGGACAGAAAAACACTGAAGCTTTCTTT. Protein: CSGMGQKNTEAFF.

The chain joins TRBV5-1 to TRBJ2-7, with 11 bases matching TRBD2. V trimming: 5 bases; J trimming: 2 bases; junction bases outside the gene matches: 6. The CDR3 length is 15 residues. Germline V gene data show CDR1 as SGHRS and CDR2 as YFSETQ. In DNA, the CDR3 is TGCGCCAGCAGACAGGGACTAGCGGATACCTACGAGCAGTACTTC. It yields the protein CASRQGLADTYEQYF.

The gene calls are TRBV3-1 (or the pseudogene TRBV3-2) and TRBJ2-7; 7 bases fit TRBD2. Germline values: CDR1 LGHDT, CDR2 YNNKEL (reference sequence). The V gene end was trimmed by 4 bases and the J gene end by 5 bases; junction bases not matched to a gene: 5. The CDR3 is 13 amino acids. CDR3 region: CASSPRGVHEQYF. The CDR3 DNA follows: TGTGCCAGCAGCCCCCGGGGGGTACACGAGCAGTACTTC.

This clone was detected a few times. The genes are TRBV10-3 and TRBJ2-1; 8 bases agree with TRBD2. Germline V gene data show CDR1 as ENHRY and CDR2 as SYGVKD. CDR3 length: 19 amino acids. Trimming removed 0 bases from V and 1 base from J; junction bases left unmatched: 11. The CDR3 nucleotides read TGTGCCATCAGTGAGTCTTTAGCGGGACGCGGTGTGTCCTACAATGAGCAGTTCTTC. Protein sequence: CAISESLAGRGVSYNEQFF.

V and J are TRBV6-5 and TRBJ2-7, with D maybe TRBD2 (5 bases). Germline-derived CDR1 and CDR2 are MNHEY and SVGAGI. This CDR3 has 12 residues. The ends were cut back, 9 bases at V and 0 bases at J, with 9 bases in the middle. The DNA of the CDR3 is TGTGCCAGAAGTCGGGACTCCTACGAGCAGTACTTC. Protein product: CARSRDSYEQYF.

DNA for the CDR3: TGTGCCAGCTCACCTCCGAACTCGAATCTCAGGGGGCTAGCTTTCTTT. Translated, it gives CASSPPNSNLRGLAFF. This sequence joins TRBV18 and TRBJ1-1; 8 nucleotides agree with TRBD1. Germline-derived CDR1 and CDR2 are KGHSH and LQKENI. This CDR3 has 16 amino acids. The trim removed 3 bases at V and 10 bases at J, leaving 16 bases unmatched.

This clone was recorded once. CDR3: CASSFLGPYEQYF. The CDR3 DNA reads TGTGCCAGCAGTTTTCTGGGCCCGTACGAGCAGTACTTC. V is TRBV28 and J is TRBJ2-7; D is unresolved. V was pared by 3 bases and J by 4 bases, with 10 bases between. There are 13 residues in the CDR3. Germline V gives CDR1 MDHEN, CDR2 SYDVKM.

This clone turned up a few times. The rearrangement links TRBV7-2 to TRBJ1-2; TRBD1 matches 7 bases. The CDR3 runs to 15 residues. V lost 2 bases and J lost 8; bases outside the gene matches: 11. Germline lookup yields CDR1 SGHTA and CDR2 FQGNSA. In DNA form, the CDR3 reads TGTGCCAGCAGCTTATTAGGGATCAGGGGGGAGGGCTACACCTTC. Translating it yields CASSLLGIRGEGYTF.

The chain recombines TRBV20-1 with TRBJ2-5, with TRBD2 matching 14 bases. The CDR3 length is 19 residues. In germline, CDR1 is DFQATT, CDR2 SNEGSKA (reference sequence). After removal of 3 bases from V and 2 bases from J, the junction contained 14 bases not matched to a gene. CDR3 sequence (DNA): TGCAGTGCTAGTTCCGGGACTAGCGGGAGAGAAACATCACAAGAGACCCAGTACTTC. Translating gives CSASSGTSGRETSQETQYF.

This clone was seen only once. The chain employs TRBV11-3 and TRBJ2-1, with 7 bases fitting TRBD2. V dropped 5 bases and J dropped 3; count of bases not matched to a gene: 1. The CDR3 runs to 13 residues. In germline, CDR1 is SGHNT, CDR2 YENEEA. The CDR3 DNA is TGTGCCAGCAGCGCGGGAGTCTACAATGAGCAGTTCTTC. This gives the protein CASSAGVYNEQFF.

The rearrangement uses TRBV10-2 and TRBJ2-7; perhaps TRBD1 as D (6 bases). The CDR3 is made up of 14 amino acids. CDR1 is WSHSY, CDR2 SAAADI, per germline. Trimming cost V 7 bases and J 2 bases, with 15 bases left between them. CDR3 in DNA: TGCGCCAGCAAGACCGGGACACAAACCTACGAGCAGTACTTC. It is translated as CASKTGTQTYEQYF.

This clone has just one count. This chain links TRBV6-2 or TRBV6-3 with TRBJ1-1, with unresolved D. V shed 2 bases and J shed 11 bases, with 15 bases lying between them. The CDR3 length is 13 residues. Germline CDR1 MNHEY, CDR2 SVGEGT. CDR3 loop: CASSYAGLLRAFF. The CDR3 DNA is TGTGCCAGCAGTTACGCAGGACTCCTAAGGGCTTTCTTT.

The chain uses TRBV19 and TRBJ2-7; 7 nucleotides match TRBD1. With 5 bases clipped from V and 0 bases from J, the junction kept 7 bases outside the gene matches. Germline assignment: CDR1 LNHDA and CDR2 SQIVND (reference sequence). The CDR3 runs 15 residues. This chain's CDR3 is CASSPGDSRSYEQYF. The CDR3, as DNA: TGTGCCAGTAGTCCCGGGGACAGCCGCTCCTACGAGCAGTACTTC.

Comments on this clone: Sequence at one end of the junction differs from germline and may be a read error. The DNA of the CDR3 is TGTGCCAGCAGTTTAGGAGCCAGGGTGGACGCTAACTATGGCTACACCTTC. Residues: CASSLGARVDANYGYTF. This sequence joins TRBV7-2 and TRBJ1-2; a weak D match, TRBD1 (5 bases). This CDR3 spans 17 amino acids. CDR1 and CDR2 from the germline V gene are SGHTA and FQGNSA.

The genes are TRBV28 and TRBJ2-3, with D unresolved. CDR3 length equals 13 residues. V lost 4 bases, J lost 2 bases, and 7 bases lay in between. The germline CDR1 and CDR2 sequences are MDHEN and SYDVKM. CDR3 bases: TGTGCCAGCAGTTCTACTAACACAGATACGCAGTATTTT. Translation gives CASSSTNTDTQYF.

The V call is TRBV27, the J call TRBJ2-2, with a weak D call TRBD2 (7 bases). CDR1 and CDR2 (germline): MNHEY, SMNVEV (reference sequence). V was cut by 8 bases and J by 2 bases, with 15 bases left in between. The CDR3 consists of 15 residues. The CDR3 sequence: CASRLRGANTGELFF. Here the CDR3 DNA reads TGTGCCAGCCGACTCCGGGGGGCTAACACCGGGGAGCTGTTTTTT.